The clone carrying this TCR beta chain has ten or more counts. No antigen is known for it. TCRdb re-derived calls from the RACE reads in MiXCR, one entry per CDR3 protein. The sample lists 50,000 to 70,000 distinct CDR3 sequences, 9.5% to 15% occurring once. The data stem from a study of human T cells and chemical hapten exposure. Specified time point: patch test 3, about 24 weeks after DPC sensitization. As for treatment: therapeutic diphenylcyclopropenone sensitization with weekly scalp DPC. Regarding the study as a whole: Patch test score showed a positive correlation with PT1 expanded TCR counts.

This receptor was taken from a man in his thirties or forties with alopecia areata. Some clones in this sample may be carry-over from other donors' samples. Sequenced material: whole blood, taken in connection with sensitization to the hapten diphenylcyclopropenone (DPC).

CDR3 residues: CASSQPGHGIEQETQYF. In nucleotides, the CDR3 is TGTGCCAGCAGCCAGCCCGGACACGGGATAGAACAAGAGACCCAGTACTTC. The V and J genes are TRBV4-2 and TRBJ2-5; the D gene could be TRBD1 or TRBD2 (5 bases each). Trimming took off 3 bases at V and 2 bases at J, with 19 bases between the two ends. The CDR3 has 17 amino acids. Germline CDR1 LGHNA, CDR2 YNFKEQ.